This TCR beta chain was identified in a study of long-term antiretroviral therapy in people with HIV. Sequencing relied on immunoSEQ assay v3.0, run at survey level. Clones were read by immunoSEQ multiplex PCR, and TCRdb kept only the in-frame ones, dropping some. Altogether 20,000 to 25,000 clones are present, around 81% being singletons, with the ten largest covering 9% to 15%. There were no participants with HIV treated outside the United States. There were roughly 0.9-11 million cryopreserved PBMC in the samples before DNA extraction. The CDR3 runs to 11 residues. Per germline, CDR1 SGHKS and CDR2 YYEKEE (reference sequence). The germline V and J ends were trimmed by 1 base and 5 bases, with 2 bases remaining between them.

This specimen consisted of unsorted PBMCs, obtained 1.6 years after starting antiretroviral therapy. The chain couples TRBV5-5 to TRBJ2-3, with no clear D. This clonotype originated in a middle-aged man with HIV. CDR3 bases: TGTGCCAGCAGCTTGAGAGATACGCAGTATTTT. Amino acids: CASSLRDTQYF.